What follows is one T cell receptor (beta chain) and its context. Its antigen is not identified. The protocol was immunoSEQ multiplex PCR, while the TCRdb copy is restricted to in-frame clones and leaves out a portion. The sample holds about 99,000 clones, roughly 87% seen once. CDR1 is LGHNA, CDR2 YNFKEQ, per germline. Trimming cost V 1 base and J 6 bases; bases outside gene matches: 14. The CDR3 has 17 residues. These data come from a study of T cell responses to AZD1222 COVID-19 vaccine. General study results and limits: Compared with day 0, the breadth and depth of the Spike-specific TCR repertoire rose significantly after two doses of AZD1222. Of the AZD1222 recipients, only six were seropositive at baseline. Clonal diversity may have been underestimated, and the donors were mostly white British, with more females than males. Repertoires were obtained only post-peak T cell response.

Here the sequenced sample was peripheral blood, taken on day 0 of AZD1222 vaccination. This sequence joins TRBV4-2 and TRBJ1-1; 7 nucleotides agree with TRBD1. This receptor was identified in an adult in good health. In nucleotides, the CDR3 is TGTGCCAGCAGCCAAGGGGCCACAGGGGTTAGTATGGCTGAAGCTTTCTTT. Translating it yields CASSQGATGVSMAEAFF.